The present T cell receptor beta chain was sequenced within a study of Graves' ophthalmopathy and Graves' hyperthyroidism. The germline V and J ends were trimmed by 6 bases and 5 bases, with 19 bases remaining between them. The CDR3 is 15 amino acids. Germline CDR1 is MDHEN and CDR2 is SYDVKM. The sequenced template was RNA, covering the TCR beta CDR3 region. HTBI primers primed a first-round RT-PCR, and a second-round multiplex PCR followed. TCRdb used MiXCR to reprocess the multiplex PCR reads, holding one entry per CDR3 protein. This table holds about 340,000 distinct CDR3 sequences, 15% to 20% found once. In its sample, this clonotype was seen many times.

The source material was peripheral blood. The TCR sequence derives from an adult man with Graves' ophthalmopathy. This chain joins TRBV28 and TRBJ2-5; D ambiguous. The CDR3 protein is CASSHPMDPGETQYF. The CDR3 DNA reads TGTGCCAGCAGCCACCCCATGGATCCTGGCGAGACCCAGTACTTC.